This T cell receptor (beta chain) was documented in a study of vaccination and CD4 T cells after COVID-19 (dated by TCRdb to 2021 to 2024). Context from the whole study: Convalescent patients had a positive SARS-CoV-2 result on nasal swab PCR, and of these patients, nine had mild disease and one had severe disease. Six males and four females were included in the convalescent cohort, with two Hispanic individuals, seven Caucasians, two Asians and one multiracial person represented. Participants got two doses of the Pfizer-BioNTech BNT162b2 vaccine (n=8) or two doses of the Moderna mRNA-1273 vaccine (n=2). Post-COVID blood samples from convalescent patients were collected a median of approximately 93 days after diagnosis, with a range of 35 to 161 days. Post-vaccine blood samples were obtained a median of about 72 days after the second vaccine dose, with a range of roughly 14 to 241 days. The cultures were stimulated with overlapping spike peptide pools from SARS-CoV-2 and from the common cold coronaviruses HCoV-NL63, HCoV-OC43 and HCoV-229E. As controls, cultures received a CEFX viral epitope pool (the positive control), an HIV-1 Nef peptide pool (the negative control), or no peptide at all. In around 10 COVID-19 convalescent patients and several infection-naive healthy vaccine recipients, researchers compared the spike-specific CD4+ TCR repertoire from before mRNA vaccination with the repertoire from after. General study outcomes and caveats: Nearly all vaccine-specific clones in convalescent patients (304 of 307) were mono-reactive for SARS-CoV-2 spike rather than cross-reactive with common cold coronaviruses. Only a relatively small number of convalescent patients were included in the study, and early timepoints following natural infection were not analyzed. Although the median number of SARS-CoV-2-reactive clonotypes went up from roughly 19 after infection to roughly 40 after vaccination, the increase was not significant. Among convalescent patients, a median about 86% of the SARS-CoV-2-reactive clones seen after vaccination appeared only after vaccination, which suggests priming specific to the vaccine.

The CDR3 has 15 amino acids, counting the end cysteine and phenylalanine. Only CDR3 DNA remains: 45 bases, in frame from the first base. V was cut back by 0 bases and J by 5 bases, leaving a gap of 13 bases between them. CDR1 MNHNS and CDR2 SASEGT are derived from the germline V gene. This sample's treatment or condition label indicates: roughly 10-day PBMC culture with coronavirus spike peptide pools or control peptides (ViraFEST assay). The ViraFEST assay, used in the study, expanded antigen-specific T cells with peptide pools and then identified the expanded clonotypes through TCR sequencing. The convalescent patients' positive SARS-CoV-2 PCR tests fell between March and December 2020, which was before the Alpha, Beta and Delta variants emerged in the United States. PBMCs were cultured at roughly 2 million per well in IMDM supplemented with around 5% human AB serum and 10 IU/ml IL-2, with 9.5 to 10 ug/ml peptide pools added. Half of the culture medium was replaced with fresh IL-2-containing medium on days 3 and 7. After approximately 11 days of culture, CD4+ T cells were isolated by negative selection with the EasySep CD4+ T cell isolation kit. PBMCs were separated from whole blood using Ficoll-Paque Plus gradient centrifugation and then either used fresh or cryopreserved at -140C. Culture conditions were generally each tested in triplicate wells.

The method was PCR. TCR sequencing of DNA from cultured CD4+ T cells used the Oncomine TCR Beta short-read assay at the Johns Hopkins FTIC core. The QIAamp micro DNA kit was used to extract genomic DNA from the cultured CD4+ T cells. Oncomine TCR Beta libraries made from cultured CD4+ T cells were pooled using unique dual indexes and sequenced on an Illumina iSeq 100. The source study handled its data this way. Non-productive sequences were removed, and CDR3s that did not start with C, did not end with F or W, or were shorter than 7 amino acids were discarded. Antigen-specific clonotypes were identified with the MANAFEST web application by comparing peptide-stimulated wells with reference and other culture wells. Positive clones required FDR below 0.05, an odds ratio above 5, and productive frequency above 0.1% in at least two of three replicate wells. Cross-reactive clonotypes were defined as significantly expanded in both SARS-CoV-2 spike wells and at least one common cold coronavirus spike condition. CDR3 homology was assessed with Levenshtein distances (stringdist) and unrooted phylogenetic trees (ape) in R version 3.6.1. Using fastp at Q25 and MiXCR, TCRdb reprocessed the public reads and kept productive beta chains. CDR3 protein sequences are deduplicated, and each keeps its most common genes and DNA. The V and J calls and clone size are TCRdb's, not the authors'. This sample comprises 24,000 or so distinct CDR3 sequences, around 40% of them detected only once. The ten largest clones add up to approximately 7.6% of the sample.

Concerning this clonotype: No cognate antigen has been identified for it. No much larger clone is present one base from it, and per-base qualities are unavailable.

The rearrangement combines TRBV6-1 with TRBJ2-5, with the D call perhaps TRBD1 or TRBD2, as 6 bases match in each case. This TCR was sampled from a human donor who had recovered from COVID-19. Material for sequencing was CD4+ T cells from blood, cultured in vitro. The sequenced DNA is TGTGCCAGCAGTGAAGCGGGGGGCCGCTACGAGACCCAGTACTTC. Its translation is CASSEAGGRYETQYF.